This TCR beta chain was profiled in a study of T cells in Graves' hyperthyroidism and ophthalmopathy. Overall study results and limits: A model of 13 V-J pairs discriminated ophthalmopathy from stable hyperthyroidism. Most clonotypes expanded in thyroid above 0.001 were likewise present in blood.

This clonotype was found a few times. The antigen remains undetermined. There were TCR beta CDR3 regions amplified from RNA transcripts. A first-round RT-PCR of the TCR CDR3 used the HTBI primer set. MiXCR was run by TCRdb on the multiplex PCR reads, yielding one entry per CDR3 protein. The table lists approximately 700,000 distinct CDR3 sequences, about 15% of them singletons. The sequence was collected from a young man with Graves' hyperthyroidism. The source material was blood.

CDR3 nucleotides: TGTGCCAGCAGTACCCTGGGGGAAAAACTGTTTTTT. This encodes CASSTLGEKLFF. The chain employs TRBV6-1 and TRBJ1-4; no definite D call. Germline CDR1 MNHNS, CDR2 SASEGT. Trimming removed 5 bases at V and 8 bases at J, with 9 bases between. The CDR3 runs to 12 residues.